This TCR beta chain was found in a study of blood T cell repertoires in COVID-19. Study as a whole: Whether acute or convalescent, the COVID-19 samples came from the United States, Italy and Spain. T cells, B-cell-depleted T cells, or PBMCs supplied cDNA or gDNA.

Trimming at V came to 3 bases and at J to 3 bases, leaving 5 bases not matched to a gene. Germline V gives CDR1 SGHAT, CDR2 FQNNGV. The CDR3 is 16 amino acids. Per the study methods: Reference gene primer amplification gave estimated nucleated cell counts. Clones were sequenced by immunoSEQ multiplex PCR, and TCRdb holds only the in-frame ones, with some missing. V and J calls and clone size come straight from that table; D and trimming were deduced from the DNA. The sample contains 200,000 to 300,000 clones, approximately 83% of which appear only once. The source is a woman in her 30s who had recovered from COVID-19. The chain carries TRBV11-2 and TRBJ2-3, with 11 bases lining up with TRBD2. Sequencing was carried out using peripheral blood. As DNA, the CDR3 is TGTGCCAGCAGCTTCTCTAGCGGGGGGAGGACAGATACGCAGTATTTT. This encodes CASSFSSGGRTDTQYF. Complete variable domain (other parts from reference TRBV11-2 and TRBJ2-3): EAGVAQSPRYKIIEKRQSVAFWCNPISGHATLYWYQQILGQGPKLLIQFQNNGVVDDSQLPKDRFSAERLKGVDSTLKIQPAKLEDSAVYLCASSFSSGGRTDTQYFGPGTRLTVL.